Only a few counts were recorded for the clone carrying this TCR beta chain. What it recognizes is unknown. CDR1 is GTSNPN, CDR2 SVGIG, per germline (reference sequence). The length of the CDR3 is 13 residues. The source of the sample is a study of blood T cells in healthy people across ages. Findings of the study overall: A roughly linear age-dependent decrease characterized TCR beta diversity per million T cells. Comparison with aged donors showed that long-lived donors had more naive CD4+ cells and higher diversity. CMV status of donors was not determined, possibly confounding expanded clonotype changes.

The second PCR ran about 6 to 12 cycles with a sample-barcoded 5' primer and J-beta primers. Unique molecular identifiers of 12 random nucleotides labeled each cDNA. Each CDR3 protein gets one entry after TCRdb re-called the 5' RACE reads with MiXCR. The sample contains about 680,000 distinct CDR3 sequences, around 45% of which appear only once. The material sequenced was blood. The clonotype comes from a woman aged 55-70 years in good health. The V call is TRBV30, the J call TRBJ2-5; TRBD2 might be the D (5 bases). The DNA end is a closer match to TRBJ2-7, so the J assignment may be wrong. In DNA, the CDR3 is TGTGCCTGGAGGGGCGGGTACACCTACGAGCAGTACTTC. Residues: CAWRGGYTYEQYF.